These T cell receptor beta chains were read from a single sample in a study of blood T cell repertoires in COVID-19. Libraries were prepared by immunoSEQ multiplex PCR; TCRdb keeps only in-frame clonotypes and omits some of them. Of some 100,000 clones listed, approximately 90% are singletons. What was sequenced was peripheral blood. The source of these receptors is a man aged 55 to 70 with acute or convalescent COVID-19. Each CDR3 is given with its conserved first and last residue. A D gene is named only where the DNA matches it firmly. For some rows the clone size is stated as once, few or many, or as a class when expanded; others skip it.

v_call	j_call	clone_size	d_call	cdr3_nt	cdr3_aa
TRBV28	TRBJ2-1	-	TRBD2	TGTGCCAGCAGAATACTACTAGCGGGAGGGTACAATGAGCAGTTCTTC	CASRILLAGGYNEQFF
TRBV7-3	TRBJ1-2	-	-	TGTGCCAGCAGCTTATCCGGGGGGAGTTTTGGCTACACCTTC	CASSLSGGSFGYTF
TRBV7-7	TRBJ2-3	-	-	TGTGCCAGCAGCTTAGTAGGACAGACCACAGATACGCAGTATTTT	CASSLVGQTTDTQYF
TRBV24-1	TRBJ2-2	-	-	TGTGCCACCAGTGTAGATGGAGCCGGGGAGCTGTTTTTT	CATSVDGAGELFF
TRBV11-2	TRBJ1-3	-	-	TGTGCCAGCAAGACTACCAGGAGCTCTGGAAACACCATATATTTT	CASKTTRSSGNTIYF
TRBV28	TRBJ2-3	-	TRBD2	TGTGCCAGCAGTCCCTTCTTCCGGACTAGCGGGAACTCTCCAGATACGCAGTATTTT	CASSPFFRTSGNSPDTQYF
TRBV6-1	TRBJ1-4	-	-	TGTGCCAGCAGTGATTCCTCAGGGGCTGGGAAACTGTTTTTT	CASSDSSGAGKLFF
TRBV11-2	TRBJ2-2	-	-	TGTGCCAGCAGCTTATGGGGGCAGACCGGGGAGCTGTTTTTT	CASSLWGQTGELFF
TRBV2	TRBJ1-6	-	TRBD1	TGTGCCAGCAGTCTTCCGGGACAGGGACGGTCACCCCTCCACTTT	CASSLPGQGRSPLHF
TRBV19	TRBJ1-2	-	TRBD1	TGTGCCAGTAGGAGACAGGGTGGATCTACCTATGGCTACACCTTC	CASRRQGGSTYGYTF
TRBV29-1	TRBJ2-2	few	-	TGCAGCGTTGAAGGGACAGTACCCACCGGGGAGCTGTTTTTT	CSVEGTVPTGELFF
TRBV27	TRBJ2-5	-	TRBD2	TGTGCCAGCAGCCGCGGGGGTTCGGGACTAGAGACCCAGTACTTC	CASSRGGSGLETQYF
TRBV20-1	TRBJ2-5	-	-	TGCAGTGCGCGGTCCTTCGAGACCCAGTACTTC	CSARSFETQYF
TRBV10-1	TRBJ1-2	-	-	TGCGCCAGCAGCGCGGGTGTCAACTATGGCTACACCTTC	CASSAGVNYGYTF
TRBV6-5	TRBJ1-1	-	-	TGTGCCAGCAGTTTTAGGGCCCAGGGTGAAGCTTTCTTT	CASSFRAQGEAFF
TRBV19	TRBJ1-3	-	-	TGTGCCAGTAGTAAAAACAGGGCTCCGGGAAACACCATATATTTT	CASSKNRAPGNTIYF
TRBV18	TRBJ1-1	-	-	TGTGCCAGCTCACCAATCCTAAACACTGAAGCTTTCTTT	CASSPILNTEAFF
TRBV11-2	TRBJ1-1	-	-	TGTGCCAGCAGCTACGTAGACACTGAAGCTTTCTTT	CASSYVDTEAFF
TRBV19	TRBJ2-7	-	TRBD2	TGTGCCAGTAGTATTCGGACTAGCGGGCCCTACGAGCAGTACTTC	CASSIRTSGPYEQYF
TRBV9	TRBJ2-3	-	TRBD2	TGTGCCAGCAGCGAGGGACTAGCGGCAGATACGCAGTATTTT	CASSEGLAADTQYF